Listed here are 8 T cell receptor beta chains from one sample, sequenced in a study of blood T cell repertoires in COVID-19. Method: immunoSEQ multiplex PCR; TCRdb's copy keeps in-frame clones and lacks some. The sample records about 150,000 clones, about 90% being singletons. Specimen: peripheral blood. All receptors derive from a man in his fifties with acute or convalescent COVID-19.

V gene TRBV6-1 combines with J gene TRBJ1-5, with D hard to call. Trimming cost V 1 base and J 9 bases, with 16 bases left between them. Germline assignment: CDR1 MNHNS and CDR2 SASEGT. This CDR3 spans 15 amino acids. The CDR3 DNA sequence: TGTGCCAGCAGTGAAGTTGTCCCGTTATTGTGGCCCCAGCATTTT. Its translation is CASSEVVPLLWPQHF.

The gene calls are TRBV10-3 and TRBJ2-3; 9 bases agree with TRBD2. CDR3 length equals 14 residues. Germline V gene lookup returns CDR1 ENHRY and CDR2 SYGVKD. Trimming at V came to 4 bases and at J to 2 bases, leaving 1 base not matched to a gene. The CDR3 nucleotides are TGTGCCATCAGTGGACTAGCGGACACAGATACGCAGTATTTT. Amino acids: CAISGLADTDTQYF.

The CDR3 region has the DNA TGCGCCAGCAGCTTGCGGGACAGGGCAGATACGCAGTATTTT. It codes for CASSLRDRADTQYF. The chain links TRBV5-1 to TRBJ2-3; 9 bases are a match to TRBD1. Trimming took 1 base from V and 4 from J; bases not matched to a gene: 1. This CDR3 spans 14 amino acids. Germline V gives CDR1 SGHRS, CDR2 YFSETQ.

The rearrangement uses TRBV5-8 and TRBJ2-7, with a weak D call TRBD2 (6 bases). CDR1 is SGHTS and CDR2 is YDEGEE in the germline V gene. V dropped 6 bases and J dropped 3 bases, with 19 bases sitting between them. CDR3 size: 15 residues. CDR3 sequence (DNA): TGTGCCAGCACCCGTTTCGGGATGGGGGGCTACGAGCAGTACGTC. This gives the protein CASTRFGMGGYEQYV.

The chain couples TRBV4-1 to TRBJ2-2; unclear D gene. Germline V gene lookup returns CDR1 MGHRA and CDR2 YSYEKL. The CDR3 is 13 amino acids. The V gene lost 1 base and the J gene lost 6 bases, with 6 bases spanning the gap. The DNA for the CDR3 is TGCGCCAGCAGCCAAGTAATCCCCGGGGAGCTGTTTTTT. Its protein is CASSQVIPGELFF.

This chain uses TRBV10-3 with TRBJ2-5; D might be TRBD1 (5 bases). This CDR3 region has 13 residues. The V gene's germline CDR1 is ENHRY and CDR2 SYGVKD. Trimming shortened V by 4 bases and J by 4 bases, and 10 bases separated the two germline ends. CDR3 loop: CAISAARGETQYF. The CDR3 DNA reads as TGTGCCATCAGTGCTGCTAGGGGAGAGACCCAGTACTTC.

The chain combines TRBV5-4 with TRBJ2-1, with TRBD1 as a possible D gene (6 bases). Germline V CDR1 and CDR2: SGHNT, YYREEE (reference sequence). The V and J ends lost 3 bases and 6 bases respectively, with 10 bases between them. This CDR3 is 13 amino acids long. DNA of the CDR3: TGTGCCAGCAGCTCACAGGGAGTCAATGAGCAGTTCTTC. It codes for CASSSQGVNEQFF.

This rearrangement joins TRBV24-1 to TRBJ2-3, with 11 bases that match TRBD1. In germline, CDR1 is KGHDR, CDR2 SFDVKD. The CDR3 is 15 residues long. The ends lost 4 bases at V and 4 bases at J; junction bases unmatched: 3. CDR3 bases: TGTGCCACCAGTGAGGACAGGGGGCAGGCAGATACGCAGTATTTT. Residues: CATSEDRGQADTQYF.